This passage covers 13 T cell receptor beta chains from one sample sequenced in a study of human T cells and chemical hapten exposure. Indicated time point: patch test 1, 2 weeks after DPC sensitization. The treatment: therapeutic diphenylcyclopropenone sensitization with weekly scalp DPC. TCRdb re-called the RACE reads through MiXCR, storing one row per CDR3 protein. Of tens of thousands of distinct CDR3 sequences detected, under 12% appear once; the ten largest clones hold less than 2.5%. The sequencing used whole blood, collected in connection with sensitization to the hapten diphenylcyclopropenone (DPC). The receptors shown here come from a man between 40 and 49 years old with alopecia areata. Some clones in this sample may be carry-over from other donors' samples.

Note on this clonotype: This could be a read error, since a much larger clone is one nucleotide away. The chain has TRBV7-2 and TRBJ1-2, with D possibly TRBD1 on 5 matching bases. The CDR3 totals 14 residues. CDR1 is SGHTA and CDR2 is FQGNSA in the germline V gene. The CDR3 sequence is CASTLEGRHYGYTF. CDR3 nucleotides: TGTGCCAGCACCTTAGAGGGGCGCCACTATGGCTACACCTTC.

This clonotype was picked up many times. The chain recombines TRBV24-1 with TRBJ2-3; D gene uncertain. Trimming took 2 bases from V and 7 from J, leaving 15 bases between them. The CDR3 contains 15 residues. CDR1 KGHDR and CDR2 SFDVKD come from the germline V gene. CDR3 residues: CATSDSAVVGNTQYF. Written as DNA, the CDR3 is TGTGCCACCAGTGATTCAGCTGTCGTGGGCAATACGCAGTATTTT.

This clonotype was seen more than once but under ten times. V and J are TRBV6-2 or TRBV6-3 and TRBJ2-7; TRBD2 agrees at 8 bases. Germline-derived CDR1 and CDR2 are MNHEY and SVGEGT. The CDR3 is made up of 17 amino acids. Losses at the gene ends were 4 bases for V and 3 bases for J; bases not matched to a gene: 14. CDR3 nucleotides: TGTGCCAGCAGTTGGAAGAGTAGCGGGAAGATCGACTACGAGCAGTACGTC. Translation: CASSWKSSGKIDYEQYV.

The chain joins TRBV28 to TRBJ2-7; 9 nucleotides match TRBD2. This CDR3 contains 16 residues. Germline loops: CDR1 MDHEN, CDR2 SYDVKM. V dropped 4 bases and J dropped 2; count of bases not matched to a gene: 9. The CDR3 spells CASSSIAGDPPYEQYF. In DNA form, the CDR3 reads TGTGCCAGCAGTTCTATAGCGGGAGACCCCCCCTACGAGCAGTACTTC.

This clonotype was recorded once. V is TRBV11-2 and J is TRBJ2-2; 10 positions match TRBD2. CDR3 size: 17 residues. Trimming removed 5 bases from V and 5 bases from J; junction bases left unmatched: 11. Germline assignment: CDR1 SGHAT and CDR2 FQNNGV. The CDR3 DNA is TGTGCCAGCAGCACTCGCTCTAGCGGGAGTTGGACCGGGGAGCTGTTTTTT. Encoded protein: CASSTRSSGSWTGELFF. The full variable domain, its missing parts supplied by reference TRBV11-2 and TRBJ2-2, is EAGVAQSPRYKIIEKRQSVAFWCNPISGHATLYWYQQILGQGPKLLIQFQNNGVVDDSQLPKDRFSAERLKGVDSTLKIQPAKLEDSAVYLCASSTRSSGSWTGELFFGEGSRLTVL.

This chain uses TRBV18 with TRBJ1-1, with D hard to call. Trimming left V 2 bases short and J 4 bases short, with 17 bases between. CDR3 length: 16 amino acids. The germline V gene has CDR1 KGHSH and CDR2 LQKENI. The CDR3 protein is CASSPGEAGLGTEAFF. In DNA form, the CDR3 reads TGTGCCAGCTCACCAGGGGAGGCGGGTCTGGGCACTGAAGCTTTCTTT.

This clonotype occurred a few times. This chain joins TRBV6-2 or TRBV6-3 and TRBJ2-1; the D gene is possibly TRBD2 (6 bases). Trimming cost V 3 bases and J 0 bases, with 21 bases left between them. Germline CDR1 is MNHEY and CDR2 is SVGEGT. CDR3 size: 19 residues. DNA of the CDR3: TGTGCCAGCAGTTATGATGGTCTAGCGCCCGGAGCCTCCTACAATGAGCAGTTCTTC. The encoded protein is CASSYDGLAPGASYNEQFF.

The CDR3 loop reads CSAEQGGGNQPQHF. The CDR3 DNA follows: TGCAGTGCGGAACAGGGAGGGGGTAATCAGCCCCAGCATTTT. This chain connects TRBV20-1 to TRBJ1-5, with D perhaps matching TRBD1 (6 bases). CDR1 is DFQATT, CDR2 SNEGSKA, per germline (reference sequence). Trimming took off 6 bases at V and 4 bases at J, with 16 bases between the two ends. The CDR3 is 14 amino acids.

This clonotype was seen ten or more times. The chain couples TRBV12-5 to TRBJ1-2; D is unclear. The CDR3 runs 13 residues. V was clipped by 6 bases and J by 1 base, with 9 bases between them. Germline V gene lookup returns CDR1 LGHNT and CDR2 FRNRAP. CDR3 nucleotide sequence: TGTGCTAGTGGGGGGAGAGATAACTATGGCTACACCTTC. Encoded protein: CASGGRDNYGYTF.

V is TRBV7-8 and J is TRBJ2-1; D gene ambiguous. The germline V gene has CDR1 SGHVS and CDR2 FQNEAQ. The CDR3 contains 14 residues. The germline V and J ends were trimmed by 1 base and 5 bases, with 9 bases remaining between them. The chain's CDR3 is CASSLGTFDNEQFF. CDR3 nucleotides: TGTGCCAGCAGCTTAGGAACCTTTGACAATGAGCAGTTCTTC.

This clonotype was recorded a few times. V and J are TRBV4-3 and TRBJ1-6; D is unresolved. The CDR3 runs to 16 residues. Germline-derived CDR1 and CDR2 are LGHNA and YSLEER. V lost 6 bases and J lost 0, with 12 bases in between. The CDR3 coding sequence is TGCGCCAGCAGACGATCACAGAGCTCCTATAATTCACCCCTCCACTTT. The encoded protein is CASRRSQSSYNSPLHF.

The J gene is TRBJ2-3, the V gene TRBV11-2, with 7 bases matching TRBD1. With V trimmed by 3 bases and J by 3 bases, 12 bases remained unmatched. The length of the CDR3 is 17 residues. Per the germline V gene, CDR1 is SGHAT and CDR2 is FQNNGV. CDR3 residues: CASSFNGPGQNTDTQYF. The CDR3 coding sequence is TGTGCCAGCAGCTTCAACGGCCCGGGACAGAATACAGATACGCAGTATTTT.

The genes are TRBV12-3 or TRBV12-4 and TRBJ1-2; 8 bases fit TRBD1. The CDR3 is 14 residues long. Trimming cost V 9 bases and J 2 bases; bases outside gene matches: 8. CDR3 protein: CASGLRTGNYGYTF. For the CDR3, the DNA is TGTGCCAGTGGCCTAAGGACAGGGAACTATGGCTACACCTTC.